This T cell receptor (beta chain) was recovered during a study of blood T cell repertoires in COVID-19. Study summary: Sites across the United States, Italy and Spain contributed samples from acute and convalescent COVID-19. From T cells, B-cell-depleted T cells, or PBMCs came the material, which was cDNA or gDNA.

The CDR3 totals 15 residues. Germline V gene data show CDR1 as SGHTA and CDR2 as FQGNSA. Trimming cost V 5 bases and J 1 base; bases outside gene matches: 6. Per the original methods: Estimated nucleated cell counts came from reference gene primer amplification. Profiling relied on immunoSEQ multiplex PCR, and the TCRdb table lists in-frame clones only, not all of them. Clonal size and the V and J genes are those of that table, whereas D and trimming came from the DNA. In the table there are 25,000 to 40,000 clones, 85% to 90% of which are singletons. The chain carries TRBV7-2 and TRBJ2-3, with 7 positions matching TRBD2. Sequencing was performed on peripheral blood. The TCR comes from a man aged 65 to 85 with active COVID-19. As DNA, the CDR3 is TGTGCCAGCAGCGGTAGCGGGCCCCGCACAGATACGCAGTATTTT. Translating gives CASSGSGPRTDTQYF. The full variable domain, its missing parts supplied by reference TRBV7-2 and TRBJ2-3, is GAGVSQSPSNKVTEKGKDVELRCDPISGHTALYWYRQSLGQGLEFLIYFQGNSAPDKSGLPSDRFSAERTGGSVSTLTIQRTQQEDSAVYLCASSGSGPRTDTQYFGPGTRLTVL.